The clone carrying this TCR beta chain was recorded once. The same CDR3 is also encoded by other DNA sequences in this sample. The data are from a study of blood T cell repertoires in COVID-19. Looking at the study overall: COVID-19 samples collected from the United States, Italy and Spain covered acute and convalescent phases.

Libraries were prepared by immunoSEQ multiplex PCR; TCRdb keeps only in-frame clonotypes and omits some of them. The table lists about 140,000 clones, 70% to 90% of them singletons. This CDR3 is built from 13 residues. From germline, CDR1 is KGHSH and CDR2 LQKENI. J gave up 5 bases and V 3 bases, and 2 bases lay outside the gene matches. The sequenced sample consisted of peripheral blood. The V call is TRBV18, the J call TRBJ1-1, with 8 bases matching TRBD1. The source is a woman between 55 and 75 years old with acute or convalescent COVID-19. The CDR3 spells CASSPDRDTEAFF. CDR3 in DNA: TGTGCCAGCTCACCGGACAGGGATACTGAAGCTTTCTTT.